The clone carrying this T cell receptor beta chain was counted between two and nine times. RNA transcripts served as the template for amplifying TCR beta CDR3 regions. HTBI primers were employed in a first-round RT-PCR of the TCR CDR3. TCRdb ran MiXCR on the multiplex PCR reads and lists one entry per CDR3 protein. Altogether more than 300,000 distinct CDR3 sequences are present, approximately 18% being singletons, with the ten largest covering more than 30%. Blood was drawn at first hyperthyroidism diagnosis, before any ophthalmopathy symptoms. The CDR3 contains 15 residues. V lost 5 bases and J lost 6; bases outside the gene matches: 10. The germline CDR1 and CDR2 sequences are MNHNS and SASEGT. The record originates from a study of T cells in Graves' hyperthyroidism and ophthalmopathy.

The clonotype was recovered from a woman aged 25 to 39 with Graves' hyperthyroidism that later progressed to Graves' ophthalmopathy. The sequenced sample consisted of blood. The chain couples TRBV6-1 to TRBJ2-1, with 7 nucleotides matching TRBD2. The CDR3 DNA reads TGTGCCAGCAGTCCTGGCGGGAGTCTTTCCAATGAGCAGTTCTTC. Translating it yields CASSPGGSLSNEQFF.